This entry lists 31 T cell receptor beta chains sequenced from one sample in a study of blood T cell repertoires in COVID-19. The protocol was immunoSEQ multiplex PCR, while the TCRdb copy is restricted to in-frame clones and leaves out a portion. The table records 57,000 or so clones, 70% to 85% of them present only once. Specimen: peripheral blood. These receptors all stem from a man aged 65-85 years with active COVID-19.

The chain couples TRBV3-1 (or the pseudogene TRBV3-2) to TRBJ2-1; D is possibly TRBD2 (5 bases). CDR3 size: 15 residues. The germline V gene encodes CDR1 LGHDT and CDR2 YNNKEL (reference sequence). Trimming stripped 1 base from V and 2 bases from J, with 9 bases between. CDR3 amino acids: CASSQGRATYNEQFF. Written as DNA, the CDR3 is TGTGCCAGCAGCCAAGGGCGGGCTACCTACAATGAGCAGTTCTTC.

The chain carries TRBV27 and TRBJ2-2; 7 bases align to TRBD1. V dropped 6 bases and J dropped 0; count of bases not matched to a gene: 4. Germline assignment: CDR1 MNHEY and CDR2 SMNVEV (reference sequence). The CDR3 extends over 15 amino acids. Here the CDR3 DNA reads TGTGCCAGCAGGATGGACAGGACGAACACCGGGGAGCTGTTTTTT. It encodes CASRMDRTNTGELFF.

The chain joins TRBV25-1 to TRBJ1-3, with D possibly matching TRBD1 (6 bases). The V gene lost 8 bases and the J gene lost 4 bases, with 15 bases spanning the gap. Germline CDR1 is MGHDK and CDR2 is SYGVNS. This CDR3 has 14 residues. CDR3 bases: TGTGCCAGCTTCGACGACAGGACCGGAAACACCATATATTTT. Residues: CASFDDRTGNTIYF.

The rearrangement joins TRBV2 to TRBJ2-5, with 7 bases identical to TRBD2. The germline V gene has CDR1 SNHLY and CDR2 FYNNEI. This CDR3 has 15 amino acids. V shed 6 bases, J shed 3 bases, and the junction held 10 bases outside the gene matches. For the CDR3, the DNA is TGTGCCAGCAGCCAGACTAGCATCAGGGAAGAGACCCAGTACTTC. Translating gives CASSQTSIREETQYF. Full variable domain (outside the CDR3, taken from reference TRBV2 and TRBJ2-5): EPEVTQTPSHQVTQMGQEVILRCVPISNHLYFYWYRQILGQKVEFLVSFYNNEISEKSEIFDDQFSVERPDGSNFTLKIRSTKLEDSAMYFCASSQTSIREETQYFGPGTRLLVL.

CDR3 sequence: CASSLQLEVSYEQYF. In DNA form, the CDR3 reads TGTGCCAGCAGCTTACAACTAGAAGTGTCCTACGAGCAGTACTTC. The rearrangement joins TRBV7-2 to TRBJ2-7; D is possibly TRBD2 (5 bases). Trimming removed 2 bases at V and 1 base at J, with 12 bases between. The CDR3 has 15 residues. Germline V lookup: CDR1 SGHTA, CDR2 FQGNSA.

The chain uses TRBV18 and TRBJ2-3; a weak D match, TRBD2 (6 bases). The CDR3 extends over 15 amino acids. CDR1 is KGHSH and CDR2 is LQKENI in the germline V gene. V shed 3 bases and J shed 4 bases, with 14 bases lying between them. The CDR3 DNA is TGTGCCAGCTCACCGGGCGGAGGGACTGCAGATACGCAGTATTTT. It is translated as CASSPGGGTADTQYF.

The chain has TRBV5-1 and TRBJ2-5, with 11 bases matching TRBD2. CDR1 and CDR2 from the germline V gene are SGHRS and YFSETQ. CDR3 size: 15 residues. V dropped 5 bases and J dropped 2; count of bases not matched to a gene: 5. This CDR3 is CASSFTSGGQETQYF. The CDR3 bases are TGCGCCAGCAGTTTTACTAGCGGGGGACAAGAGACCCAGTACTTC.

The genes are TRBV5-6 and TRBJ1-4; TRBD1 is a possible D gene (6 bases). Looked up from germline, CDR1 is SGHDT and CDR2 is YYEEEE. Trimming pared 1 base from V and 0 bases from J, leaving 13 bases between. This CDR3 is 17 amino acids long. CDR3 amino acids: CASSLLGATSTNEKLFF. DNA of the CDR3: TGTGCCAGCAGCTTGTTGGGGGCTACGTCAACTAATGAAAAACTGTTTTTT.

This clone was seen a single time. CDR3: CASGKDAGGPSGANVLTF. Here the CDR3 DNA reads TGTGCTTCCGGGAAAGATGCAGGGGGTCCCTCTGGGGCCAACGTCCTGACTTTC. This chain links TRBV25-1 with TRBJ2-6, with 7 positions matching TRBD1. The CDR3 loop spans 18 amino acids. Germline-derived CDR1 and CDR2 are MGHDK and SYGVNS.

This chain connects TRBV28 to TRBJ2-7; the D gene is possibly TRBD1 (5 bases). V gave up 4 bases and J gave up 4 bases, with 8 bases separating them. Germline V lookup: CDR1 MDHEN, CDR2 SYDVKM. The CDR3 runs 12 residues. Here the CDR3 DNA reads TGTGCCAGCAGTTGGGGCTATTACGAGCAGTACTTC. This sequence encodes CASSWGYYEQYF.

The V gene is TRBV5-1, the J gene TRBJ2-7, with TRBD1 identical over 7 bases. The ends lost 0 bases at V and 5 bases at J; junction bases unmatched: 5. Germline CDR1 and CDR2: SGHRS and YFSETQ. The CDR3 runs 14 residues. The CDR3 sequence is CASSLGQGLDEQYF. CDR3 in DNA: TGCGCCAGCAGCTTGGGACAGGGTCTTGACGAGCAGTACTTC. The full variable domain, its missing parts supplied by reference TRBV5-1 and TRBJ2-7, is KAGVTQTPRYLIKTRGQQVTLSCSPISGHRSVSWYQQTPGQGLQFLFEYFSETQRNKGNFPGRFSGRQFSNSRSEMNVSTLELGDSALYLCASSLGQGLDEQYFGPGTRLTVT.

The J gene is TRBJ2-7, the V gene TRBV6-6, with D possibly matching TRBD1 (5 bases). Trimming pared 6 bases from V and 2 bases from J, leaving 14 bases between. Germline V gene lookup returns CDR1 MNHNY and CDR2 SVGAGI (reference sequence). CDR3 length equals 14 residues. CDR3 bases: TGTGCCAGCAGATCTAGACAGTATGCCTACGAGCAGTACTTC. Its protein is CASRSRQYAYEQYF.

J is TRBJ2-2 and V is TRBV19; 12 bases are shared with TRBD2. Germline V gene data show CDR1 as LNHDA and CDR2 as SQIVND (reference sequence). The junction had 13 bases not matched to a gene; V was cut back by 5 bases and J by 0 bases. The CDR3 has 20 residues. CDR3 nucleotides: TGTGCCAGTAGTGAGACCGGGACTAGCGGGCCTCCTACGAACACCGGGGAGCTGTTTTTT. Residues: CASSETGTSGPPTNTGELFF.

The chain joins TRBV4-2 to TRBJ1-2; TRBD1 matches 9 bases. Germline assignment: CDR1 LGHNA and CDR2 YNFKEQ. The ends lost 2 bases at V and 4 bases at J; junction bases unmatched: 11. CDR3 size: 17 residues. The CDR3 coding sequence is TGTGCCAGCAGCCAAACCCTACAGGGGGCGCAAGTCTATGGCTACACCTTC. Translating gives CASSQTLQGAQVYGYTF.

The genes are TRBV5-1 and TRBJ1-1, with 9 bases fitting TRBD1. The CDR3 sequence is 15 residues long. V gave up 3 bases and J gave up 4 bases; unmatched junction bases: 7. In germline, CDR1 is SGHRS, CDR2 YFSETQ. The CDR3 reads CASSSQGQGGTEAFF. CDR3 DNA sequence: TGCGCCAGCAGCTCACAGGGACAGGGAGGCACTGAAGCTTTCTTT.

This clone was detected a few times. The V and J genes are TRBV7-3 and TRBJ1-2; TRBD1 agrees at 8 bases. The CDR3 covers 12 residues. V shed 8 bases, J shed 4 bases, and the junction held 3 bases outside the gene matches. From germline, CDR1 is SGHTA and CDR2 FQGTGA. The CDR3 sequence: CASGQGFYGYTF. The DNA for the CDR3 is TGTGCCAGCGGACAGGGCTTCTATGGCTACACCTTC.

This clone was counted only a few times. The rearrangement links TRBV2 to TRBJ2-1; 11 bases agree with TRBD2. The CDR3 extends over 12 amino acids. Germline CDR1 reads SNHLY; CDR2 reads FYNNEI. The ends lost 6 bases at V and 9 bases at J; junction bases unmatched: 1. The CDR3 loop reads CASSGLAGEQFF. Here the CDR3 DNA reads TGTGCCAGCAGCGGACTAGCGGGTGAGCAGTTCTTC.

The chain couples TRBV29-1 to TRBJ2-2, with a tentative D call TRBD1 (6 bases). The V end was cut by 7 bases, the J end by 5 bases, with 17 bases between. The germline gives CDR1 SQVTM, CDR2 ANQGSEA. The CDR3 covers 14 residues. CDR3 sequence reads: CSARRNRETGELFF. CDR3 sequence (DNA): TGCAGCGCACGGAGGAACAGGGAAACCGGGGAGCTGTTTTTT.

The sample holds one count of this clone. The chain has TRBV2 and TRBJ2-2; 11 nucleotides agree with TRBD2. The germline CDR1 and CDR2 sequences are SNHLY and FYNNEI. V lost 6 bases to trimming and J lost 2 bases; unmatched junction nucleotides: 5. The CDR3 contains 16 residues. The CDR3 coding sequence is TGTGCCAGCAGCGTTGGGACTAGCGGTAACACCGGGGAGCTGTTTTTT. Translating it yields CASSVGTSGNTGELFF.

This chain uses TRBV6-5 with TRBJ1-1; 7 positions match TRBD1. The CDR3 has 14 amino acids. Trimming took 4 bases from V and 10 from J; bases not matched to a gene: 12. Germline V lookup: CDR1 MNHEY, CDR2 SVGAGI. The CDR3 protein is CASSSHSQTGIAFF. For the CDR3, the DNA is TGTGCCAGCAGTTCCCACTCGCAGACAGGGATAGCTTTCTTT.

This clone was observed a single time. The CDR3 protein is CASSSQATSGANVLTF. CDR3 sequence (DNA): TGTGCCAGCAGCTCACAGGCAACCTCTGGGGCCAACGTCCTGACTTTC. The rearrangement joins TRBV5-5 to TRBJ2-6; a possible D gene is TRBD1 (5 bases). V lost 3 bases to trimming and J lost 0 bases, with 10 bases between them. This CDR3 has 16 residues. Germline lookup yields CDR1 SGHKS and CDR2 YYEKEE (reference sequence). Full variable domain (remainder filled in from reference TRBV5-5 and TRBJ2-6): DAGVTQSPTHLIKTRGQQVTLRCSPISGHKSVSWYQQVLGQGPQFIFQYYEKEERGRGNFPDRFSARQFPNYSSELNVNALLLGDSALYLCASSSQATSGANVLTFGAGSRLTVL.

This chain connects TRBV5-6 to TRBJ1-3; D uncertain. Germline loops: CDR1 SGHDT, CDR2 YYEEEE. V lost 2 bases and J 8 bases, leaving 11 bases between the germline ends. This CDR3 contains 13 residues. The DNA of the CDR3 is TGTGCCAGCAGCTTATATATGGCAGACACCATATATTTT. It encodes CASSLYMADTIYF. The entire variable domain, with the rest obtained from reference TRBV5-6 and TRBJ1-3, is as follows: DAGVTQSPTHLIKTRGQQVTLRCSPKSGHDTVSWYQQALGQGPQFIFQYYEEEERQRGNFPDRFSGHQFPNYSSELNVNALLLGDSALYLCASSLYMADTIYFGEGSWLTVV.

V and J are TRBV6-5 and TRBJ2-5; TRBD2 might be the D (6 bases). The CDR3 covers 11 residues. Trimming took 4 bases from V and 12 from J, leaving 12 bases between them. Germline V gives CDR1 MNHEY, CDR2 SVGAGI. This chain's CDR3 is CASSSGGRKYF. Here the CDR3 DNA reads TGTGCCAGCAGTTCCGGAGGGCGCAAGTACTTC.

The chain joins TRBV2 to TRBJ1-2, with 7 nucleotides matching TRBD1. V trimming: 8 bases; J trimming: 7 bases; junction bases outside the gene matches: 13. Germline V gives CDR1 SNHLY, CDR2 FYNNEI. CDR3 length: 14 residues. DNA for the CDR3: TGTGCCAGCGGGTCCGAGCGGACAGGTGTTGGCTACACCTTC. Protein product: CASGSERTGVGYTF. Full variable domain (remainder filled in from reference TRBV2 and TRBJ1-2): EPEVTQTPSHQVTQMGQEVILRCVPISNHLYFYWYRQILGQKVEFLVSFYNNEISEKSEIFDDQFSVERPDGSNFTLKIRSTKLEDSAMYFCASGSERTGVGYTFGSGTRLTVV.

This clone was counted a few times. The genes are TRBV7-6 and TRBJ2-7; D might be TRBD2 (5 bases). Trimming took 1 base from V and 3 from J, leaving 10 bases between them. The CDR3 covers 14 residues. The germline CDR1 and CDR2 sequences are SGHVS and FNYEAQ. The CDR3 region is CASSLVRDNYEQYF. The CDR3 nucleotides read TGTGCCAGCAGCTTAGTACGGGATAACTACGAGCAGTACTTC.

The chain uses TRBV6-5 and TRBJ2-2; maybe TRBD1 (5 bases). Germline CDR1 and CDR2: MNHEY and SVGAGI. The CDR3 loop spans 16 amino acids. V was pared by 2 bases and J by 2 bases, with 12 bases between. The CDR3 DNA reads as TGTGCCAGCAGTTACGACGGTCAGGGCAACACCGGGGAGCTGTTTTTT. This sequence encodes CASSYDGQGNTGELFF.

This clone is medium-sized. The V and J genes are TRBV24-1 and TRBJ1-2, with D possibly being TRBD1 (6 bases). CDR1 is KGHDR, CDR2 SFDVKD, per germline. The CDR3 contains 16 residues. Trimming cost V 1 base and J 5 bases, with 16 bases left between them. The CDR3 loop reads CATSDLRDTYLYGYTF. The CDR3 nucleotides read TGTGCCACCAGTGATTTACGGGACACCTACCTGTATGGCTACACCTTC.

The chain uses TRBV7-9 and TRBJ2-3, with 13 bases lining up with TRBD2. CDR1 is SEHNR, CDR2 FQNEAQ, per germline (reference sequence). V trimming: 4 bases; J trimming: 4 bases; junction bases outside the gene matches: 2. The CDR3 is made up of 15 amino acids. DNA of the CDR3: TGTGCCAGCAGCTGGGGACTAGCGGGACCAGATACGCAGTATTTT. Amino acid sequence: CASSWGLAGPDTQYF.

V is TRBV30 and J is TRBJ2-4, with D maybe TRBD2 (6 bases). CDR1 is GTSNPN and CDR2 is SVGIG in the germline V gene (reference sequence). The CDR3 contains 14 residues. Trimming took off 1 base at V and 5 bases at J, with 12 bases between the two ends. The CDR3 reads CAWSDGLSQNIQYF. CDR3 DNA: TGTGCCTGGAGTGATGGACTAAGCCAAAACATTCAGTACTTC.

The chain has TRBV12-5 and TRBJ2-7, with 10 bases that match TRBD1. V was clipped by 7 bases and J by 5 bases; unmatched bases: 11. Germline V gene lookup returns CDR1 LGHNT and CDR2 FRNRAP. This CDR3 contains 15 residues. The CDR3 DNA reads as TGTGCTAGTGCGATCCCGGGACAGGGGATTCACGAGCAGTACTTC. Amino acids: CASAIPGQGIHEQYF.

The genes are TRBV28 and TRBJ1-5; D is unresolved. CDR1 and CDR2 (germline): MDHEN, SYDVKM. V was cut by 6 bases and J by 2 bases, with 17 bases left in between. This CDR3 region has 16 residues. CDR3 DNA: TGTGCCAGCAGCCTCCTTGGGAGTAATGGCAATCAGCCCCAGCATTTT. Translating it yields CASSLLGSNGNQPQHF. Full variable domain (rest looked up from reference TRBV28 and TRBJ1-5): DVKVTQSSRYLVKRTGEKVFLECVQDMDHENMFWYRQDPGLGLRLIYFSYDVKMKEKGDIPEGYSVSREKKERFSLILESASTNQTSMYLCASSLLGSNGNQPQHFGDGTRLSIL.